Listed below are T cell receptor beta chains from one sample, sequenced in a study of blood T cell repertoires in COVID-19. The repertoire was sequenced with immunoSEQ multiplex PCR; TCRdb's copy has only in-frame clones and lacks some. The sample holds tens of thousands of clones, about nine tenths seen once. Material: peripheral blood. These receptors were taken from a human donor in a cohort sampled during active COVID-19. CDR3s include the opening cysteine and the closing phenylalanine or tryptophan. Fields, in order: J gene, CDR3 length, clone size, V gene, D gene, CDR3 DNA, CDR3 protein. D genes are given only for firm matches. Clone size, where shown, is once, few, many, or a class for clones that have expanded.

TRBJ2-7,14,NA,TRBV27,NA,TGTGCCAGCAGTTTAGGCCAGGGTGGGTACGAGCAGTACTTC,CASSLGQGGYEQYF
TRBJ2-4,12,NA,TRBV5-4,NA,TGTGCCAGCAGCTTGGACCGGAACATTCAGTACTTC,CASSLDRNIQYF
TRBJ2-5,15,NA,TRBV3-1/TRBV3-2,NA,TGTGCCAGCAGCCTTTCGGGAGGGGGCGGAGAGACCCAGTACTTC,CASSLSGGGGETQYF
TRBJ2-2,13,NA,TRBV14,NA,TGTGCCAGCAGCCATACAAACACCGGGGAGCTGTTTTTT,CASSHTNTGELFF
TRBJ1-1,12,NA,TRBV24-1,NA,TGTGCCACCCAAGACAGAAACACTGAAGCTTTCTTT,CATQDRNTEAFF
TRBJ2-2,15,NA,TRBV5-1,NA,TGCGCCAGCACCTGGGGGGAGAAAGTAGCCGGGGAGCTGTTTTTT,CASTWGEKVAGELFF
TRBJ2-1,16,NA,TRBV10-3,TRBD2,TGTGCCATCAGGGCAGTAGCGGGAGGGCCAAACAATGAGCAGTTCTTC,CAIRAVAGGPNNEQFF
TRBJ2-5,16,once,TRBV7-6,NA,TGTGCCAGCAGCTTAGTGGCAGGGTCGTACCAAGAGACCCAGTACTTC,CASSLVAGSYQETQYF
TRBJ2-3,14,NA,TRBV7-3,TRBD2,TGTGCCAGCAGCTCCTTAGCGGGGACAGATACGCAGTATTTT,CASSSLAGTDTQYF
TRBJ2-1,15,NA,TRBV5-1,TRBD1,TGCGCCAGCAGCATAGGGACAGCACAAGGCAATGAGCAGTTCTTC,CASSIGTAQGNEQFF
TRBJ2-3,16,NA,TRBV11-2,TRBD2,TGTGCCAGCAGAACCCCCGGGAGGGCCGACACAGATACGCAGTATTTT,CASRTPGRADTDTQYF
TRBJ2-5,15,NA,TRBV10-3,TRBD2,TGTGCCATCAGTCCGGGACTAGCGGGGGGAGAGACCCAGTACTTC,CAISPGLAGGETQYF
TRBJ2-1,16,NA,TRBV5-1,NA,TGCGCCAGCAGCTTGGAGGGAGGTACGTCCTACAATGAGCAGTTCTTC,CASSLEGGTSYNEQFF
TRBJ1-1,12,NA,TRBV20-1,NA,TGCAGTGCGAGTGCGGGAAACACTGAAGCTTTCTTT,CSASAGNTEAFF
TRBJ1-6,16,NA,TRBV6-6,NA,TGTGCCAGCGGGAGATACTTGACAGGCCATCATTCACCCCTCCACTTT,CASGRYLTGHHSPLHF
TRBJ1-1,16,NA,TRBV4-2,NA,TGTGCCAGCAGCCAAGATCTCGTCCGAGCGAACACTGAAGCTTTCTTT,CASSQDLVRANTEAFF
TRBJ2-3,12,once,TRBV7-3,NA,TGTGCCAGCAGCTCCGGGGGAGATACGCAGTATTTT,CASSSGGDTQYF
TRBJ1-2,13,NA,TRBV27,NA,TGTGCCAGCAGTTTTTCCATGCGGGGAGGCTACACCTTC,CASSFSMRGGYTF
TRBJ1-1,13,NA,TRBV9,NA,TGTGCCAGCAGCGTAGAGGGAGACACTGAAGCTTTCTTT,CASSVEGDTEAFF
TRBJ2-7,15,NA,TRBV7-3,NA,TGTGCCAGCAGCCCAGGCCAGGGCTTGGGGTACGAGCAGTACTTC,CASSPGQGLGYEQYF
TRBJ2-7,15,NA,TRBV28,TRBD2,TGTGCCAGCAGTACCTCTAGCGGGAGCTCCTACGAGCAGTACTTC,CASSTSSGSSYEQYF
TRBJ2-1,13,NA,TRBV11-2,NA,TGTGCCAGCAGCTTAGGAGGCGGTAATGAGCAGTTCTTC,CASSLGGGNEQFF
TRBJ2-7,17,NA,TRBV6-4,TRBD2,TGTGCCAGCAGTGCACGGCTAGCGGGAGTCCCCTCCTACGAGCAGTACTTC,CASSARLAGVPSYEQYF
TRBJ2-3,16,NA,TRBV19,NA,TGTGCCAGTAGTGGCGGGGGCCACCAAGGGTGGGATACGCAGTATTTT,CASSGGGHQGWDTQYF
TRBJ2-7,16,few,TRBV18,TRBD2,TGTGCCAGCTCACCATCGGTTGCGGGGGACCTCCACGAGCAGTACTTC,CASSPSVAGDLHEQYF
TRBJ1-4,15,NA,TRBV7-2,NA,TGTGCCAGCAGCTTAGCTGGGGAGACGGGTGAAAAACTGTTTTTT,CASSLAGETGEKLFF
TRBJ2-3,15,NA,TRBV5-4,TRBD1,TGTGCCAGCAGCTCACCGGGACAGGGTCACAATACGCAGTATTTT,CASSSPGQGHNTQYF
TRBJ2-7,15,NA,TRBV21-1,NA,TGTGCCAGCAGCAAAGATTGCTGGGGGGCCTACGAGCAGTACTTC,CASSKDCWGAYEQYF